This TCR beta chain originates from a study of technical replicates of blood from a few donors. Trimming took 0 bases from V and 4 from J, leaving 10 bases between them. This CDR3 comprises 15 residues. Germline CDR1 is SGDLS and CDR2 is YYNGEE. This table comes from immunoSEQ multiplex PCR, and its TCRdb copy is limited to in-frame clones, with some not included. The sample carries 75,000 to 95,000 clones, around 93% recorded once. Sequenced: T cells isolated from PBMCs. The chain carries TRBV9 and TRBJ2-2, with D uncertain. This sequence originates from a human donor in good health. The CDR3 reads CASSVATLSTGELFF. In nucleotides, the CDR3 is TGTGCCAGCAGCGTAGCTACGCTGAGCACCGGGGAGCTGTTTTTT. The full variable domain, its missing parts supplied by reference TRBV9 and TRBJ2-2, is DSGVTQTPKHLITATGQRVTLRCSPRSGDLSVYWYQQSLDQGLQFLIQYYNGEERAKGNILERFSAQQFPDLHSELNLSSLELGDSALYFCASSVATLSTGELFFGEGSRLTVL.